The 20 T cell receptor beta chains reported below all come from one sample, sequenced in a study of early T cells in non-severe SARS-CoV-2 infection. TCRdb re-derived calls from the 5' RACE reads in MiXCR, one entry per CDR3 protein. Among 97,000 or so distinct CDR3 sequences listed, about an eighth were seen once. Sequencing was done on a sample of whole blood. The receptors were sampled from an adult who was a healthcare worker with PCR-confirmed SARS-CoV-2 infection or an uninfected control (not recorded which).

This clonotype was detected many times. V usage is TRBV5-1 and J usage is TRBJ1-1; D is ambiguous. This CDR3 has 13 residues. V was pared by 0 bases and J by 6 bases, with 9 bases between. Germline V gene lookup returns CDR1 SGHRS and CDR2 YFSETQ. DNA for the CDR3: TGCGCCAGCAGCTTGGGGAAGGGCGCTGAAGCTTTCTTT. Translating gives CASSLGKGAEAFF.

The chain couples TRBV7-2 to TRBJ2-1; 11 bases are shared with TRBD2. The ends lost 2 bases at V and 9 bases at J; junction bases unmatched: 6. Germline V lookup: CDR1 SGHTA, CDR2 FQGNSA. The CDR3 spans 15 residues. CDR3 bases: TGTGCCAGCAGCTTACTAGGACTAGCGGGCGGTGAGCAGTTCTTC. The encoded protein is CASSLLGLAGGEQFF.

The sample holds a few counts of this clonotype. This chain links TRBV19 with TRBJ1-6; D not resolved. The length of the CDR3 is 12 residues. The germline V and J ends were trimmed by 8 bases and 8 bases, with 10 bases remaining between them. Germline assignment: CDR1 LNHDA and CDR2 SQIVND (reference sequence). As DNA, the CDR3 is TGTGCCAGTGGTGCCCGCCATTCACCCCTCCACTTT. Its translation is CASGARHSPLHF.

This clonotype was detected many times. The J gene is TRBJ1-1, the V gene TRBV5-4, with 9 bases identical to TRBD1. The CDR3 sequence is 15 residues long. Per the germline V gene, CDR1 is SGHNT and CDR2 is YYREEE (reference sequence). With 4 bases clipped from V and 2 bases from J, the junction kept 6 bases outside the gene matches. CDR3 nucleotide sequence: TGTGCCAGCAGCCGACCGGGACAGGGTAACACTGAAGCTTTCTTT. Translated, it gives CASSRPGQGNTEAFF.

This clonotype was detected a few times. The CDR3 sequence is CASSQDRAAGVFYEQYF. The DNA for the CDR3 is TGTGCCAGCAGCCAAGATCGCGCAGCGGGGGTCTTCTACGAGCAGTACTTC. The J gene is TRBJ2-7, the V gene TRBV14, with TRBD2 identical over 8 bases. CDR1 and CDR2 from the germline V gene are SGHDN and FVKESK. This CDR3 has 17 amino acids. Trimming took 0 bases from V and 3 from J; bases not matched to a gene: 10.

This clonotype was observed at least ten times. The chain is built from TRBV7-9 and TRBJ2-7; D may be TRBD2 (6 bases). V lost 4 bases and J lost 7, with 17 bases in between. CDR3 length: 14 residues. Germline CDR1 is SEHNR and CDR2 is FQNEAQ (reference sequence). CDR3 sequence (DNA): TGTGCCAGCAGCTCATTAGCGGCGCGGGGAGAGCAGTACTTC. Its protein is CASSSLAARGEQYF.

This clonotype appeared a few times. V gene TRBV20-1 combines with J gene TRBJ2-7; 8 bases line up with TRBD1. From germline, CDR1 is DFQATT and CDR2 SNEGSKA (reference sequence). This CDR3 contains 13 residues. V shed 4 bases, J shed 2 bases, and the junction held 4 bases outside the gene matches. As DNA, the CDR3 is TGCAGTGCTACAACAGGGGGTCCCTACGAGCAGTACTTC. Translated: CSATTGGPYEQYF.

This clonotype was picked up many times. This rearrangement joins TRBV11-2 to TRBJ2-7; D is possibly TRBD2 (6 bases). Germline values: CDR1 SGHAT, CDR2 FQNNGV. The CDR3 has 11 amino acids. Trimming cost V 2 bases and J 9 bases, with 8 bases left between them. Written as DNA, the CDR3 is TGTGCCAGCAGCTTACGGGGGTGGCAGTACTTC. This encodes CASSLRGWQYF.

This clonotype was detected ten times or more. The chain uses TRBV6-5 and TRBJ1-1; D unresolved. Trimming took 6 bases from V and 5 from J, leaving 31 bases between them. Germline V CDR1 and CDR2: MNHEY, SVGAGI. CDR3 length equals 19 residues. The CDR3 nucleotides are TGTGCCAGCAGCCGTATGTCGATTGGTTTGGGAAGAGAATATACTGAAGCTTTCTTT. This codes for CASSRMSIGLGREYTEAFF.

This clonotype was counted only a few times. The rearrangement uses TRBV7-9 and TRBJ2-1, with TRBD1 matching over 7 bases. Per germline, CDR1 SEHNR and CDR2 FQNEAQ (reference sequence). The CDR3 is 14 residues long. With V trimmed by 5 bases and J by 0 bases, 1 base remained unmatched. The CDR3 DNA follows: TGTGCCAGCAGCCCAGGGGGCTCCTACAATGAGCAGTTCTTC. This translates into CASSPGGSYNEQFF.

The CDR3 here is CASSGITPPNIQYF. The CDR3 DNA is TGTGCCAGTAGCGGGATTACCCCTCCAAACATTCAGTACTTC. This chain links TRBV19 with TRBJ2-4; a weak D match, TRBD2 (5 bases). Germline V gene sequence: CDR1 LNHDA, CDR2 SQIVND (reference sequence). There are 14 residues in the CDR3. V lost 6 bases and J 6 bases, leaving 15 bases between the germline ends.

Concerning this clonotype: Just one base apart from a much larger clone, this may be a read error. The CDR3 is CASSLAGGEKLSF. DNA for the CDR3: TGCGCCAGCAGCTTGGCCGGAGGAGAGAAACTGTCTTTT. This sequence joins TRBV5-1 and TRBJ1-4; D is ambiguous. Germline loops: CDR1 SGHRS, CDR2 YFSETQ. The CDR3 consists of 13 residues.

This clonotype showed up just a few times. The chain couples TRBV4-3 to TRBJ2-2; D is perhaps TRBD1 or TRBD2 (5 bases each). V was shortened by 4 bases and J by 8 bases, with 23 bases between the two germline ends. Germline values: CDR1 LGHNA, CDR2 YSLEER. This CDR3 is 17 amino acids long. CDR3 coding DNA: TGCGCCAGCAGCCTTGACCCCCGGGACCTACCCTATGGGGAGCTGTTTTTT. Translated: CASSLDPRDLPYGELFF.

This clonotype has at least ten counts. The V gene is TRBV29-1, the J gene TRBJ2-1; TRBD2 matches at 14 bases. The CDR3 is 15 amino acids. Germline loops: CDR1 SQVTM, CDR2 ANQGSEA. Unmatched junction bases numbered 6, after V lost 3 bases and J lost 8 bases. CDR3 sequence reads: CSVDPGTSGRDEQFF. The CDR3 DNA sequence: TGCAGCGTTGATCCAGGGACTAGCGGGAGAGATGAGCAGTTCTTC.

The chain combines TRBV29-1 with TRBJ2-1; D is ambiguous. The V gene lost 7 bases and the J gene lost 8 bases, with 12 bases spanning the gap. Germline V gene lookup returns CDR1 SQVTM and CDR2 ANQGSEA. This CDR3 has 11 residues. The CDR3 region has the DNA TGCAGCGGTGGGTTTTTGGATGAGCAGTTCTTC. Translating it yields CSGGFLDEQFF.

This clonotype was picked up a small number of times. V usage is TRBV29-1 and J usage is TRBJ2-1; 7 positions match TRBD2. The CDR3 contains 13 residues. Germline-derived CDR1 and CDR2 are SQVTM and ANQGSEA. The junction had 12 bases not matched to a gene; V was cut back by 7 bases and J by 9 bases. The CDR3 sequence is CSAQRGGMSEQFF. CDR3 bases: TGCAGCGCTCAACGCGGGGGTATGAGTGAGCAGTTCTTC.

The chain uses TRBV20-1 and TRBJ2-2, with TRBD2 identical over 8 bases. Germline V gene data show CDR1 as DFQATT and CDR2 as SNEGSKA (reference sequence). The CDR3 spans 15 residues. The V segment lost 3 bases and the J segment 4 bases; nucleotides outside the gene matches: 7. The CDR3 protein is CSASSAGGGTGELFF. The CDR3 bases are TGCAGTGCTAGTTCGGCGGGAGGTGGCACCGGGGAGCTGTTTTTT.

Only a few counts were recorded for this clonotype. The V call is TRBV2, the J call TRBJ2-3, with D possibly being TRBD1 (6 bases). The V gene lost 6 bases and the J gene lost 5 bases, with 15 bases spanning the gap. Germline CDR1 SNHLY, CDR2 FYNNEI. This CDR3 comprises 14 residues. CDR3 sequence: CASRVGTSGDTQYF. The CDR3, as DNA: TGTGCCAGCAGAGTTGGGACATCGGGAGATACGCAGTATTTT.

In this sample, this clonotype turned up many times. The chain links TRBV12-3 or TRBV12-4 to TRBJ1-4; 7 bases are a match to TRBD1. The V gene end was trimmed by 5 bases and the J gene end by 8 bases; junction bases not matched to a gene: 8. There are 14 residues in the CDR3. The CDR3 protein is CASSPDRAAEKLFF. The DNA for the CDR3 is TGTGCCAGCAGTCCAGACAGGGCTGCAGAAAAACTGTTTTTT.

Only a few counts were recorded for this clonotype. The chain is built from TRBV12-3 or TRBV12-4 and TRBJ2-2; 7 positions match TRBD1. V shed 6 bases, J shed 7 bases, and the junction held 8 bases outside the gene matches. This CDR3 has 14 residues. CDR3 protein: CASSLQGKGGELFF. The CDR3 coding sequence is TGTGCCAGCAGCCTACAGGGGAAGGGCGGGGAGCTGTTTTTT.